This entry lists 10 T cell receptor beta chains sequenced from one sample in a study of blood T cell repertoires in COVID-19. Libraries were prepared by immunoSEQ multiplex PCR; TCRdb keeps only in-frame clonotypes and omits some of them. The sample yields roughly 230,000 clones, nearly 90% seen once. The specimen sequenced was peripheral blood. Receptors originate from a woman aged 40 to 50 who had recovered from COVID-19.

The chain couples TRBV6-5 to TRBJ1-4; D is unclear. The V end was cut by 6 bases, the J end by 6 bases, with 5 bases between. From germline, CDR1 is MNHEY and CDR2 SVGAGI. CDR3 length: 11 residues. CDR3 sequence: CASSQDEKLFF. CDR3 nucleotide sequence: TGTGCCAGCAGCCAGGATGAAAAACTGTTTTTT.

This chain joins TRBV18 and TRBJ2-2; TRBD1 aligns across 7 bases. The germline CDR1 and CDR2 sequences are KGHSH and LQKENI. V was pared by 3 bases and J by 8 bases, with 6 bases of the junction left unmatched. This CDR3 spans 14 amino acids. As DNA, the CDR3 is TGTGCCAGCTCACCGGGACAGCTACCGGGGGAGCTGTTTTTT. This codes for CASSPGQLPGELFF.

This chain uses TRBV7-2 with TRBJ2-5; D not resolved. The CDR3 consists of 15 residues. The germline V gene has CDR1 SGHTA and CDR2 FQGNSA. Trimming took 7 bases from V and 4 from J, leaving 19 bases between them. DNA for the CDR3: TGTGCCAGCATCCTTCGCGTTAGTCCATCAGAGACCCAGTACTTC. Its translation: CASILRVSPSETQYF. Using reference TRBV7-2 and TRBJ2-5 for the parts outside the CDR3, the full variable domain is GAGVSQSPSNKVTEKGKDVELRCDPISGHTALYWYRQSLGQGLEFLIYFQGNSAPDKSGLPSDRFSAERTGGSVSTLTIQRTQQEDSAVYLCASILRVSPSETQYFGPGTRLLVL.

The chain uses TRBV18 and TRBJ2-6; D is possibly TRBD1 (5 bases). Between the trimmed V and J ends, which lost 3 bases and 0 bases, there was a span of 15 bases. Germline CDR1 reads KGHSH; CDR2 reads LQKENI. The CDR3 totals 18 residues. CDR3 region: CASSPLGHQSSGANVLTF. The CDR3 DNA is TGTGCCAGCTCACCCCTTGGACACCAATCCTCTGGGGCCAACGTCCTGACTTTC. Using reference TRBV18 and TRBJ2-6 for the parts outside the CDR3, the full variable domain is NAGVMQNPRHLVRRRGQEARLRCSPMKGHSHVYWYRQLPEEGLKFMVYLQKENIIDESGMPKERFSAEFPKEGPSILRIQQVVRGDSAAYFCASSPLGHQSSGANVLTFGAGSRLTVL.

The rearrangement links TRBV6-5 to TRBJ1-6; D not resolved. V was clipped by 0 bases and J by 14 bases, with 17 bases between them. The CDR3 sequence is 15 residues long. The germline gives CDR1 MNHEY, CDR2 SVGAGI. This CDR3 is CASSYSVVEVLSLHF. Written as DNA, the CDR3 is TGTGCCAGCAGTTACTCCGTTGTCGAGGTTCTTTCCCTCCACTTT.

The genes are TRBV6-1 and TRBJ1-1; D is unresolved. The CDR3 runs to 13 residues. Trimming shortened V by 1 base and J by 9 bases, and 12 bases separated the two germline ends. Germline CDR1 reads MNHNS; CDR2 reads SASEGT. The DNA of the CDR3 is TGTGCCAGCAGTGAAGAGGTGGGCCTTAAAGCTTTCTTT. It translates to CASSEEVGLKAFF.

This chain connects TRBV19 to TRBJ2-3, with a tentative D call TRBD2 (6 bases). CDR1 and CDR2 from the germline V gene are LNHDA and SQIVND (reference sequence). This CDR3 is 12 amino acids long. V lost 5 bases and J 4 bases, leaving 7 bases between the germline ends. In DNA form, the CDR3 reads TGTGCCAGTAGTTGGGGGGCAGATACGCAGTATTTT. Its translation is CASSWGADTQYF.

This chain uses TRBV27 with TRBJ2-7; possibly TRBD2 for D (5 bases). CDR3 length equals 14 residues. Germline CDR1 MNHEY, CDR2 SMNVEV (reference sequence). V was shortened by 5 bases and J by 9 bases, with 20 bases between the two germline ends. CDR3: CASSTLGDLMGQYF. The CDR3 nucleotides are TGTGCCAGCAGTACCCTGGGAGACCTTATGGGGCAGTACTTC.

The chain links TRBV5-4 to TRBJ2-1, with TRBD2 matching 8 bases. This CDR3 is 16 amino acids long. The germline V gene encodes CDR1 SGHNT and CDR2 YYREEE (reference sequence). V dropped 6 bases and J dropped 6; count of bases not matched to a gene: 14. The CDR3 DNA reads TGTGCCAGCACCACGCCGGGGGCGGGAGGTCGCAATGAGCAGTTCTTC. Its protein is CASTTPGAGGRNEQFF.

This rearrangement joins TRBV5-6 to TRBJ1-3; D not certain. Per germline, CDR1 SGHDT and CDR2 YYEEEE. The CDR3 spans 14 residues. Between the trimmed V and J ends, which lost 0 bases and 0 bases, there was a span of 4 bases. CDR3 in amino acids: CASSLDFSGNTIYF. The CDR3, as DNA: TGTGCCAGCAGCTTGGACTTCTCTGGAAACACCATATATTTT.